This TCR beta chain is drawn from a study of long-term antiretroviral therapy in people with HIV. The study, taken as a whole, reports: HIV repertoires showed narrower CDR3 length ranges than controls.

The CDR3 consists of 13 residues. V gave up 4 bases and J gave up 8 bases, with 13 bases separating them. Germline lookup yields CDR1 SGHDT and CDR2 YYEEEE. A v3.0 immunoSEQ assay was performed at survey level. The assay was immunoSEQ multiplex PCR, and TCRdb's table has in-frame clones only and misses some. The table shows tens of thousands of clones, with 76% occurring only once. Regarding this clone: Its specificity is unknown.

V and J are TRBV5-6 and TRBJ1-5; possible D gene TRBD1, 5 bases. The source material was unsorted PBMCs, sampled 1.1 years before starting antiretroviral therapy. The sequence came from a woman aged 40 to 50 with HIV. CDR3: CASSLTAGEPQHF. The DNA for the CDR3 is TGTGCCAGCAGCCTAACCGCGGGGGAGCCCCAGCATTTT.